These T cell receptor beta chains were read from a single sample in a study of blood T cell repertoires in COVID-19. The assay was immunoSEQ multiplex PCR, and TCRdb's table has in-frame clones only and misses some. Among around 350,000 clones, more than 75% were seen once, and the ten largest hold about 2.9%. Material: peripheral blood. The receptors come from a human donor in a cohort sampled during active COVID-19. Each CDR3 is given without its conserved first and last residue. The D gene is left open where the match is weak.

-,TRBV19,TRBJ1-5,ASSFWPGPQPQH
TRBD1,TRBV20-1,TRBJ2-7,SASPGQGANEQY
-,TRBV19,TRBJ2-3,ASSETGSHTDTQY
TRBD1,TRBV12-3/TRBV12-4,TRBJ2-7,ATSTGFDEQY
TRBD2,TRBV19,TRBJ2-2,ASSIREGTGELF
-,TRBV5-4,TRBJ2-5,ASSSLGVQETQY
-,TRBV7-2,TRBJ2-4,ASSSEAGAGNIQY
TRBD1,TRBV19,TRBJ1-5,ASSTTGRKPQH
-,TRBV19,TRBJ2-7,ASSQTPYEQY
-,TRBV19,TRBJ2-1,ASTRGGQRSYNEQF
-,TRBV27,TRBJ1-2,ASSPTLGADYGYT
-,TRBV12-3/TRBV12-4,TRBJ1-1,ASSFGEQVPAF
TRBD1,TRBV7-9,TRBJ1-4,ASSFTGVEKLF
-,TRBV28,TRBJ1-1,ASSSPRAPGRDTEAF
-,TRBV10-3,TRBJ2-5,AISESGGAWGETQY
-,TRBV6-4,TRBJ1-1,ASSDPTGILNTEAF